This T cell receptor beta chain is from a study of immune cell composition in non-small cell lung cancer. Germline V lookup: CDR1 SGDLS, CDR2 YYNGEE. The CDR3 totals 15 residues. J was trimmed by 7 bases and V by 0 bases; bases with no gene match: 4. Normal lung was sampled as far from the tumour as possible, at least 3 cm. Profiled with immunoSEQ multiplex PCR; TCRdb holds only in-frame clones, not every one. The repertoire has roughly 3,000 clones, approximately 80% of them found once; the top ten carry around a sixth. Material: non-adjacent lung tissue. The TCR sequence derives from a human donor with non-small cell lung cancer. The rearrangement links TRBV9 to TRBJ2-1, with 10 bases matching TRBD2. Written as DNA, the CDR3 is TGTGCCAGCAGCGTAGTGGGACTAGCGTCAAATGAGCAGTTCTTC. Encoded protein: CASSVVGLASNEQFF.